The subject of this entry is one T cell receptor beta chain. Trimming left V 1 base short and J 8 bases short, with 15 bases between. The CDR3 covers 15 residues. Germline V gene lookup returns CDR1 SGHDT and CDR2 YYEEEE. The authors reverse transcribed about 0.45 to 1 ug RNA with random hexamers. An immunoSEQ multiplex PCR amplified TCR beta CDR3 over 54 Vbeta and 13 Jbeta. One entry per CDR3 protein results from TCRdb running MiXCR on the immunoSEQ multiplex PCR reads. The sample lists over 100,000 distinct CDR3 sequences, around 97% occurring once. These data originate in a study of CD8 T cells in Susac syndrome.

This sequence originates from a human donor in good health. Sample: CD4+ T cells from PBMCs. The V call is TRBV5-6, the J call TRBJ1-4; D remains ambiguous. CDR3 coding DNA: TGTGCCAGCAGCTTGACGGTGGGTGCGGGAGAAAAACTGTTTTTT. Its translation is CASSLTVGAGEKLFF.